The TCR beta chain under discussion was sequenced for a study of blood T cell repertoires in COVID-19 (dated by TCRdb to the early 2020s). With regard to the full study: Samples covering the acute and convalescent phases of COVID-19 were provided by collaborators in the United States, Italy and Spain. Where available, HLA class I and class II types were taken from metadata supplied by the sample provider and were not determined by assay-based typing. The samples were drawn from two sources: the first 160 participants of the ongoing ImmuneRACE study, and 1,254 subjects contributed by 6 global collaborators. The repertoires were released in a freely available public database meant as a resource for research on the immune response to SARS-CoV-2. Subjects who had been exposed to COVID-19, were actively infected with it, or had recovered from it provided the deeply sampled blood TCRbeta repertoires that made up the dataset. Sample metadata almost always included a de-identified subject ID, COVID-19 status, age in years and sex. The material from the prospective study consisted of cDNA or gDNA derived from T cells, B-cell-depleted T cells, or PBMCs.

For CDR1 and CDR2, the germline V gene (reference sequence) lists MNHEY and SMNVEV. The junction carries 20 bases between V and J, which are trimmed by 5 bases and 4 bases respectively. Measured from the cysteine to the phenylalanine, the CDR3 is 16 residues long. Of the read, only the CDR3 DNA is kept; its 48 bases are in frame from base 1. Overall results and qualifications from the work: The amount of clinical and demographic metadata varied by source and participant and was provided uncurated.

TCRbeta CDR3 regions were amplified from genomic DNA by means of the immunoSEQ Assay, a bias-controlled multiplex PCR. The original pipeline was this. The number of nucleated cells in each sample was estimated from the amplification of reference gene primers within the assay. Sequence reads were collapsed and filtered to measure the absolute abundance of every unique TCRbeta CDR3 rearrangement. For each sample, productive Simpson clonality was calculated by taking the square root of Simpson's diversity index across productive rearrangements. TCRdb stores this immuneACCESS table with in-frame sequences only. Part of the clones is absent; in the studies checked, under half of the shortfall reflects unresolved V genes, and no reason is known for the rest. V and J calls and clone size are copied from that table; D and trimming were computed from the DNA. For this sample the table gives 95,000 to 150,000 clones, of which 82% were detected only once. The ten largest clones add up to about 4.2% of the sample.

Each collaborating institution followed its own protocols to collect whole blood in K2EDTA tubes. For TCRbeta analysis, collaborators shipped samples as frozen whole blood, isolated PBMCs, or DNA extracted from either of those sample types. The table lists this clone with a few counts. No cognate antigen has been identified for it. No base-level quality is on record; no much larger clone is a single base apart. The origin of this receptor is an older woman with acute or convalescent COVID-19. Sequenced sample: peripheral blood. This chain joins TRBV27 to TRBJ1-2; the D gene is unclear. The CDR3 region reads CASSNKGESGVYGYTF. The base sequence is TGTGCCAGCAGTAATAAGGGAGAGTCCGGAGTCTATGGCTACACCTTC.